This record covers a single T cell receptor beta chain. Its antigen remains unknown. Using immunoSEQ multiplex PCR, the repertoire was profiled, and TCRdb retains in-frame clones only, with some absent. The sample has 14,000 or so clones, 85% to 95% seen once; the top ten hold 4.5%. This entry belongs to a study of T cell clonotyping in hematopoietic cell transplantation. This CDR3 contains 15 residues. The V segment lost 4 bases and the J segment 7 bases; nucleotides outside the gene matches: 6. The germline CDR1 and CDR2 sequences are LNHDA and SQIVND (reference sequence). Findings of the study overall: Pathologically expanded recipient clonotypes increased progressively from day 30 to day 180 as diversity fell. At the given depth, recipient repertoires were over 95% de novo clonotypes. Cells were unsorted, so CD4 and CD8 contributions were not separated. Graft donor and pretransplant recipient Inverse Simpson Index values predicted broader posttransplant TCR diversity.

The TCR sequence derives from a male patient aged 60-70 years who had an allogeneic stem cell transplant from an unrelated donor, so the T cells may come from the graft donor. Some clones in this sample may be carry-over from other donors' samples. The material sequenced was PBMCs, taken 30 days after allogeneic stem cell transplant. This rearrangement joins TRBV19 to TRBJ1-6; 8 bases line up with TRBD1. CDR3 loop: CASSKGQAGNSPLHF. DNA of the CDR3: TGTGCCAGTAGTAAGGGACAGGCGGGGAATTCACCCCTCCACTTT.